This TCR beta chain came from a study of cytomegalovirus exposure and HLA in healthy donors. Looking at the study overall: Later, an analysis reported that the 95 to 150 validation repertoires had used the same platform as the approximately 660 first-cohort repertoires.

Whole-study results and caveats: While the bulk of TCR sequences proved rare, some public TCRs turned up in many donors. First-cohort TCR clusters tended to co-occur in the 120 or so validation repertoires, a later analysis found. Cytomegalovirus association was assigned to 150 to 200 TCR beta chains.

A word on this clone: Its matching antigen is unknown.

Germline assignment: CDR1 MNHEY and CDR2 SMNVEV (reference sequence). V shed 6 bases, J shed 4 bases, and the junction held 10 bases outside the gene matches. CDR3 size: 15 residues. Generated by immunoSEQ multiplex PCR, the TCRdb table keeps only in-frame clones and is missing some. The sample has hundreds of thousands of clones, around 86% seen once. The chain recombines TRBV27 with TRBJ1-2; 8 bases fit TRBD1. The receptor was isolated from a woman younger than 35 in good health and CMV-seronegative. Sequences were obtained from PBMCs. This CDR3 reads CASRTTRTGPYGYTF. CDR3 coding DNA: TGTGCCAGCAGAACCACCCGGACAGGGCCCTATGGCTACACCTTC.